The 11 T cell receptor beta chains listed next were all sequenced from one sample in a study of Tregs in tolerant kidney transplant recipients. Generated by immunoSEQ multiplex PCR, the TCRdb table keeps only in-frame clones and is missing some. The sample consists of under 300,000 clones, 84% of them appearing once. Source material: CD4+ T cells from blood. The receptors were sampled from a human donor in good health.

V and J are TRBV11-1 and TRBJ2-5; D unresolved. The CDR3 length is 13 residues. The V end lost 5 bases, the J end lost 4 bases, and 11 bases lay between the germline ends. In germline, CDR1 is SGHAT, CDR2 FQDESV (reference sequence). This chain's CDR3 is CASSPSTAETQYF. CDR3 bases: TGTGCCAGCAGCCCGTCGACGGCAGAGACCCAGTACTTC.

This chain's CDR3 is CASSLIQGLGNEQFF. The CDR3, as DNA: TGTGCCAGCAGCTTAATCCAGGGGTTAGGGAATGAGCAGTTCTTC. The chain links TRBV7-9 to TRBJ2-1; tentative D call: TRBD1 (6 bases). Germline lookup yields CDR1 SEHNR and CDR2 FQNEAQ (reference sequence). CDR3 size: 15 residues. V gave up 2 bases and J gave up 7 bases, with 15 bases separating them.

The chain combines TRBV4-1 with TRBJ2-7, with 11 bases matching TRBD2. With 4 bases clipped from V and 0 bases from J, the junction kept 5 bases outside the gene matches. Per the germline V gene, CDR1 is MGHRA and CDR2 is YSYEKL. The CDR3 runs to 16 residues. The CDR3 spells CASSRHGTSGSYEQYF. In DNA, the CDR3 is TGCGCCAGCAGCCGCCATGGGACTAGCGGCTCCTACGAGCAGTACTTC.

The chain uses TRBV6-4 and TRBJ2-7; 7 nucleotides align to TRBD2. V was clipped by 4 bases and J by 1 base; unmatched bases: 7. Germline CDR1 is MRHNA and CDR2 is SNTAGT. CDR3 length equals 15 residues. CDR3 coding DNA: TGTGCCAGCAGTGCTGGAGCGGGACCTTCCTACGAGCAGTACTTC. This translates into CASSAGAGPSYEQYF.

This rearrangement joins TRBV29-1 to TRBJ2-1, with D tentatively TRBD2 (7 bases). The germline V gene encodes CDR1 SQVTM and CDR2 ANQGSEA. This CDR3 comprises 16 residues. V lost 0 bases, J lost 0 bases, and 12 bases lay in between. CDR3 region: CSVEEGGGSSYNEQFF. The CDR3 region has the DNA TGCAGCGTTGAAGAGGGAGGGGGGAGCTCCTACAATGAGCAGTTCTTC.

Comments on this clone: The same CDR3 arises from other DNA sequences in this sample as well. The chain joins TRBV7-9 to TRBJ1-1; a possible D gene is TRBD1 (5 bases). The CDR3 covers 15 residues. CDR1 is SEHNR and CDR2 is FQNEAQ in the germline V gene (reference sequence). The germline V and J ends were trimmed by 4 bases and 6 bases, with 18 bases remaining between them. The CDR3 bases are TGTGCCAGCAGCTCCCCCCGGGACGGAACATCTGAAGCTTTCTTT. Translation: CASSSPRDGTSEAFF.

This chain links TRBV2 with TRBJ1-2; no clear D gene. V lost 6 bases to trimming and J lost 11 bases, with 16 bases between them. Germline values: CDR1 SNHLY, CDR2 FYNNEI. The CDR3 is 12 amino acids. The CDR3 protein is CASRDRGTWYTF. The CDR3 coding sequence is TGTGCCAGCAGAGATCGAGGAACGTGGTACACCTTC.

The V and J genes are TRBV5-1 and TRBJ2-5; a weak D match, TRBD1 (5 bases). This CDR3 has 15 residues. Trimming left V 2 bases short and J 5 bases short, with 16 bases between. Per the germline V gene, CDR1 is SGHRS and CDR2 is YFSETQ. The CDR3 nucleotides read TGCGCCAGCAGCTTAAGGCAGGGTGTGGGGGAGACCCAGTACTTC. It yields the protein CASSLRQGVGETQYF.

The rearrangement links TRBV19 to TRBJ2-3, with D hard to call. Germline V gene data show CDR1 as LNHDA and CDR2 as SQIVND (reference sequence). The CDR3 runs to 13 residues. Deletions cut 6 bases from V and 2 bases from J, with 9 bases between. The CDR3 spells CASRVSTTDTQYF. The CDR3 bases are TGTGCCAGTAGAGTCTCAACCACAGATACGCAGTATTTT. Filled out from reference TRBV19 and TRBJ2-3, the complete variable domain reads DGGITQSPKYLFRKEGQNVTLSCEQNLNHDAMYWYRQDPGQGLRLIYYSQIVNDFQKGDIAEGYSVSREKKESFPLTVTSAQKNPTAFYLCASRVSTTDTQYFGPGTRLTVL.

The V and J genes are TRBV5-1 and TRBJ2-2; a weak D match, TRBD2 (6 bases). The germline V gene has CDR1 SGHRS and CDR2 YFSETQ. Trimming removed 0 bases at V and 4 bases at J, with 13 bases between. The CDR3 extends over 16 amino acids. CDR3 bases: TGCGCCAGCAGCTTGGCGGGGGTTTACTCCACCGGGGAGCTGTTTTTT. Translated: CASSLAGVYSTGELFF.

V usage is TRBV10-3 and J usage is TRBJ2-7; 11 bases map to TRBD1. The CDR3 length is 14 residues. V lost 6 bases, J lost 4 bases, and 5 bases stayed unmatched. Germline loops: CDR1 ENHRY, CDR2 SYGVKD. Here the CDR3 DNA reads TGTGCCATCAGGTCGGACAGGGGGCAATACGAGCAGTACTTC. Translating it yields CAIRSDRGQYEQYF.